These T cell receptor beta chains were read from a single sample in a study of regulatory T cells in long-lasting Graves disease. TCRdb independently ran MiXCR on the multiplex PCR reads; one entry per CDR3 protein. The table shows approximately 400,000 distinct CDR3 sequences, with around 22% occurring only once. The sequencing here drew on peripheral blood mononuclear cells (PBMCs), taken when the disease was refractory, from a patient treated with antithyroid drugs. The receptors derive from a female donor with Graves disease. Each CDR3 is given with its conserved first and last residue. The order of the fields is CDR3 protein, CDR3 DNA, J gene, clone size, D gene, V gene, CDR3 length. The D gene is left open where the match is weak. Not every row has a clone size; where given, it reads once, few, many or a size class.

CASMGAIDQPQHF TGTGCCAGTATGGGGGCCATCGATCAGCCCCAGCATTTT TRBJ1-5 few . TRBV19 13
CASSSHRGSNQPQHF TGTGCCAGCAGTAGCCACAGGGGAAGCAATCAGCCCCAGCATTTT TRBJ1-5 . TRBD1 TRBV2 15
CSVEGQTTYEQYF TGCAGCGTTGAAGGGCAGACAACCTACGAGCAGTACTTC TRBJ2-7 . . TRBV29-1 13
CASSPLILGEFTEAFF TGTGCCAGCTCACCACTAATATTAGGGGAATTCACTGAAGCTTTCTTT TRBJ1-1 once . TRBV18 16
CASSQHSLSYEQYF TGTGCCAGCAGCCAACATTCCCTCTCCTACGAGCAGTACTTC TRBJ2-7 few . TRBV14 14
CASSFLDRGLNGYTF TGTGCCAGCAGCTTCCTGGACAGGGGGCTAAATGGCTACACCTTC TRBJ1-2 few TRBD1 TRBV5-8 15
CASSPSGIGGSLYGYTF TGTGCCAGCAGCCCCTCCGGGATAGGGGGCAGCCTCTATGGCTACACCTTC TRBJ1-2 few TRBD1 TRBV2 17
CASLTGGRNYGYTF TGTGCCAGCCTAACAGGGGGCCGAAACTATGGCTACACCTTC TRBJ1-2 few TRBD1 TRBV6-1 14
CASSRWDSPSGNTIYF TGTGCCAGCAGCCGCTGGGACTCCCCCTCTGGAAACACCATATATTTT TRBJ1-3 . . TRBV14 16
CASSLIEASGRFADTQYF TGTGCCAGCAGCTTAATAGAGGCTAGCGGGAGATTCGCAGATACGCAGTATTTT TRBJ2-3 few TRBD2 TRBV7-2 18
CASSHWGQGSYEQYF TGTGCCAGCAGCCACTGGGGACAGGGCTCCTACGAGCAGTACTTC TRBJ2-7 few TRBD1 TRBV3-1 15
CASSLAVFGLGYNEQFF TGTGCCAGCAGTTTAGCGGTCTTCGGACTGGGGTACAATGAGCAGTTCTTC TRBJ2-1 . . TRBV28 17
CASSLTSLVIDEQYF TGTGCCAGCAGTTTAACTTCACTAGTTATCGACGAGCAGTACTTC TRBJ2-7 . . TRBV12-3/TRBV12-4 15
CSARENHRFRVTEAFF TGCAGTGCTAGGGAAAATCACAGGTTTCGAGTCACTGAAGCTTTCTTT TRBJ1-1 . . TRBV20-1 16
CASSSIFETQYF TGTGCCAGCAGCTCCATCTTTGAGACCCAGTACTTC TRBJ2-5 many . TRBV7-8 12
CASSVLAGGTGELFF TGTGCCAGCAGTGTTCTAGCGGGAGGGACCGGGGAGCTGTTTTTT TRBJ2-2 . TRBD2 TRBV6-1 15
CASSLLPGGRDGYTF TGTGCCAGCAGTTTACTCCCAGGGGGTCGGGATGGCTACACCTTC TRBJ1-2 many TRBD1 TRBV12-3/TRBV12-4 15
CASNLGFVSGELPWNTGELFF TGCGCCAGCAATCTAGGTTTTGTTAGCGGGGAGCTCCCGTGGAACACCGGGGAGCTGTTTTTT TRBJ2-2 once TRBD2 TRBV5-1 21
CAWSVGGTAYEQYF TGTGCCTGGAGTGTGGGCGGGACTGCCTACGAGCAGTACTTC TRBJ2-7 . . TRBV30 14
CSAAQGGARFDTQYF TGCAGTGCTGCCCAAGGGGGGGCGCGTTTCGATACGCAGTATTTT TRBJ2-3 . . TRBV20-1 15
CASSSLTADRPGYGYTF TGCGCCAGCAGCTCCCTCACGGCTGACAGGCCCGGATATGGCTACACCTTC TRBJ1-2 once . TRBV5-1 17
CASSRQGSGFSGNTIYF TGTGCCAGCAGCCGACAGGGCAGTGGGTTCTCTGGAAACACCATATATTTT TRBJ1-3 few TRBD1 TRBV3-1 17
CASNNRGGGRGSYEQYF TGTGCCAGCAACAATAGGGGCGGCGGCAGAGGTTCCTACGAGCAGTACTTC TRBJ2-7 . . TRBV7-2 17
CASTDRVTEAFF TGTGCCAGTACCGACAGGGTCACTGAAGCTTTCTTT TRBJ1-1 few TRBD1 TRBV19 12